This TCR beta chain stems from a study of CD8 T cells in Susac syndrome (dated by TCRdb to the late 2010s). Looking at the study overall: Of the Susac syndrome patients who were sequenced, more than five had clinically active disease and eight were in clinical remission. At the time of blood withdrawal, Susac syndrome patients were either therapy-naive, taking corticosteroids (with some also receiving IVIg), or on IVIg alone. Whether CD8+ T cell activation and differentiation in Susac syndrome was antigen driven was tested using repertoire sequencing.

Study-wide conclusions, independent of this receptor: The study acknowledged that relatively few individuals were included in the TCR sequencing and HLA analysis. In the CD4+ T cell repertoire of Susac syndrome patients, clonal expansion was not detected.

RNA was extracted with the RNeasy kit and roughly 0.5 to 1 ug was reverse transcribed using random hexamers. TCR beta CDR3 regions were amplified with the immunoSEQ multiplex PCR assay covering 54 Vbeta and 13 Jbeta segments. PCR amplification bias was corrected using a synthetic template baseline for primer optimization and computational correction. The study's own analysis went as follows. Reads were annotated to V, D and J genes according to IMGT and were analyzed with immunoSEQ Analyzer, with only productive sequences retained. To calculate clonality, Shannon entropy was normalized by log2 of the number of productive unique sequences and then subtracted from one. For each patient and control, public and private clones were evaluated among the 100 most prevalent clones. Susac-specific clones were defined as absent from healthy and MS cohorts, 850 to 1,300 published viral clones and other ImmuneACCESS disease sequences. TCRdb reprocessing: public reads trimmed at Q25 with fastp, clones called with MiXCR, in-frame beta chains kept. For every CDR3 protein sequence, its rows merge into one entry that carries the most common genes and DNA. The authors' filters were not applied to this entry. The table for this sample lists about 210,000 distinct CDR3 sequences; about 94% of them were counted only once. The leading ten clones occupy around 0.15% of the sample.

High-throughput TCR beta sequencing profiled peripheral blood CD8+ and CD4+ T cells from healthy donors, Susac syndrome patients and multiple sclerosis patients. Recently defined diagnostic criteria for definite or probable disease were met by the Susac syndrome patients. CD8+ TEMRA cells were enriched by FACS, while bulk CD8+ and CD4+ T cells were purified by magnetic negative isolation. Blood was drawn into EDTA tubes, processed within 24 hours, and PBMCs were isolated by density gradient centrifugation. PBMCs intended for TCR sequencing were frozen in liquid nitrogen and were later thawed in a 37 degrees C water bath. The sorted or isolated CD4+, CD8+ and CD8+ TEMRA cells had a purity of 90% or higher. A single count supports this clonotype. The target of this receptor is not known. Base qualities are missing; no much larger clone stands one base away. A single read offers scant evidence. The CDR3 runs 11 residues from the cysteine to the phenylalanine. This entry keeps only the CDR3 DNA: 33 bases, framed from base 1. Sequences SSHAT (CDR1) and FNYEAQ (CDR2) are obtained from the germline V gene (reference sequence).

The sequence is built from TRBV7-7 and TRBJ2-5; TRBD2 is perhaps the D gene, given 6 matching bases. Input material: CD4+ T cells from PBMCs. This sequence originates from a human donor with Susac syndrome. The nucleotide sequence is TGTGCGGCGGGGACCTCTGGGGCCCAGTACTTC. Translated, it gives CAAGTSGAQYF.